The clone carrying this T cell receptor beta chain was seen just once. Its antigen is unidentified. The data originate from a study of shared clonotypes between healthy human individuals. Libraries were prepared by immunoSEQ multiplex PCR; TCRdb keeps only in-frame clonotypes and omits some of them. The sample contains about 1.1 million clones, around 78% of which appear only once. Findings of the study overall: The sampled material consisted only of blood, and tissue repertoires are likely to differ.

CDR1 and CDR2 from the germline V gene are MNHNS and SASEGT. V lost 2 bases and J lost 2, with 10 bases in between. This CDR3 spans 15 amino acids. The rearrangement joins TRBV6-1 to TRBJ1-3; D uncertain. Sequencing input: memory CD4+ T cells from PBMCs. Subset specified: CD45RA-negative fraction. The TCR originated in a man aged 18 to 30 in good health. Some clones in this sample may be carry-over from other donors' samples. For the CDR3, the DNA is TGTGCCAGCAGTGAAACTCACGGGGCTGGAAACACCATATATTTT. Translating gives CASSETHGAGNTIYF.